A selection of T cell receptor beta chains follows, all from one sample in a study of OX40 agonist ivuxolimab in advanced cancers. The table came from immunoSEQ multiplex PCR; TCRdb's copy has only in-frame clones and leaves some out. This sample carries roughly 62,000 clones, about 85% of them seen once, and the ten largest clones take about 4.5%. Sequenced here: CD4+ or CD8+ T cells sorted from blood, sampled in a trial of the OX40 agonist ivuxolimab. These receptors all come from an adult with an advanced solid tumor such as melanoma, head and neck, liver or kidney cancer. CDR3s include the opening cysteine and the closing phenylalanine or tryptophan. The order of the fields is J gene, V gene, CDR3 protein.

j_call: TRBJ1-1
v_call: TRBV28
cdr3_aa: CASSIWSEAFF

j_call: TRBJ2-7
v_call: TRBV21-1
cdr3_aa: CASSTTGGEQYF

j_call: TRBJ1-3
v_call: TRBV25-1
cdr3_aa: CASSEWGPSGNTIYF

j_call: TRBJ2-3
v_call: TRBV5-8
cdr3_aa: CASSLGSTDTQYF

j_call: TRBJ1-1
v_call: TRBV18
cdr3_aa: CASSPFGQGTGTEAFF

j_call: TRBJ2-3
v_call: TRBV7-9
cdr3_aa: CASTLSFGLAGVYF

j_call: TRBJ2-7
v_call: TRBV28
cdr3_aa: CASRFPQGNEQYF

j_call: TRBJ2-2
v_call: TRBV10-3
cdr3_aa: CAISESRRGRGTGELFF

j_call: TRBJ1-1
v_call: TRBV7-9
cdr3_aa: CASSLEDRAEAFF

j_call: TRBJ2-3
v_call: TRBV6-4
cdr3_aa: CASSDSGTSGDTQYF

j_call: TRBJ1-3
v_call: TRBV5-8
cdr3_aa: CASSEGDPGNTIYF

j_call: TRBJ2-1
v_call: TRBV9
cdr3_aa: CASSVGTGLGNEQFF

j_call: TRBJ1-2
v_call: TRBV6-1
cdr3_aa: CASSESADGYTF

j_call: TRBJ2-5
v_call: TRBV30
cdr3_aa: CAWGQGETQYF

j_call: TRBJ2-3
v_call: TRBV7-2
cdr3_aa: CASSSASGRELYSTDTQYF

j_call: TRBJ1-1
v_call: TRBV6-5
cdr3_aa: CASSGGTVNTEAFF

j_call: TRBJ2-7
v_call: TRBV5-1
cdr3_aa: CASSLGSVNSYEQYF

j_call: TRBJ2-3
v_call: TRBV7-8
cdr3_aa: CASSGEIGTSRDTQYF

j_call: TRBJ2-2
v_call: TRBV2
cdr3_aa: CASQAQTESTGELFF

j_call: TRBJ2-3
v_call: TRBV12-5
cdr3_aa: CASAGGTASTDTQYF

j_call: TRBJ2-7
v_call: TRBV6-5
cdr3_aa: CASKTAGGPAYEQYF

j_call: TRBJ1-2
v_call: TRBV28
cdr3_aa: CASSLPTGRERGYTF

j_call: TRBJ2-7
v_call: TRBV7-2
cdr3_aa: CASSLKTGNEQYF

j_call: TRBJ2-1
v_call: TRBV4-2
cdr3_aa: CASSPLSAGDNEQFF

j_call: TRBJ2-7
v_call: TRBV11-2
cdr3_aa: CASSPGQHYEQYF

j_call: TRBJ2-5
v_call: TRBV28
cdr3_aa: CASSYSTGGHQETQYF

j_call: TRBJ2-2
v_call: TRBV9
cdr3_aa: CASSVVFGGANTGELFF

j_call: TRBJ2-3
v_call: TRBV2
cdr3_aa: CASFRGASTDTQYF

j_call: TRBJ2-7
v_call: TRBV9
cdr3_aa: CASSPLAGDPYEQYF

j_call: TRBJ1-1
v_call: TRBV27
cdr3_aa: CASSSQGQGVTEAFF

j_call: TRBJ2-3
v_call: TRBV6-6
cdr3_aa: CASSVQGNTDTQYF

j_call: TRBJ2-3
v_call: TRBV5-8
cdr3_aa: CASSDSGTSVGDTQYF

j_call: TRBJ2-7
v_call: TRBV14
cdr3_aa: CATYEQYF

j_call: TRBJ2-1
v_call: TRBV4-3
cdr3_aa: CASSHYAGGGEQFF

j_call: TRBJ2-7
v_call: TRBV28
cdr3_aa: CASSRTGRREQYF

j_call: TRBJ2-5
v_call: TRBV2
cdr3_aa: CASSDVGLASQETQYF

j_call: TRBJ2-5
v_call: TRBV11-3
cdr3_aa: CASSLSGVRETQYF

j_call: TRBJ2-4
v_call: TRBV28
cdr3_aa: CASNPSWSGVAKNIQYF

j_call: TRBJ2-7
v_call: TRBV7-2
cdr3_aa: CASSLIQGGEQYF

j_call: TRBJ2-1
v_call: TRBV7-9
cdr3_aa: CASSLFGLSYNEQFF

j_call: TRBJ2-1
v_call: TRBV6-1
cdr3_aa: CASSAGVASYNEQFF

j_call: TRBJ2-3
v_call: TRBV7-3
cdr3_aa: CASSLISTSTDTQYF

j_call: TRBJ2-6
v_call: TRBV5-1
cdr3_aa: CASSFGITGSGANVLTF

j_call: TRBJ1-2
v_call: TRBV7-9
cdr3_aa: CASSLEQGGVYGYTF

j_call: TRBJ2-1
v_call: TRBV6-1
cdr3_aa: CASSGEAGTEQFF

j_call: TRBJ2-7
v_call: TRBV5-1
cdr3_aa: CASSLGADRVSYEQYF

j_call: TRBJ2-5
v_call: TRBV5-1
cdr3_aa: CASSARTGGFMETQYF

j_call: TRBJ2-1
v_call: TRBV18
cdr3_aa: CASSARAEDEQFF

j_call: TRBJ1-5
v_call: TRBV11-2
cdr3_aa: CASSLNLDQPQHF

j_call: TRBJ1-3
v_call: TRBV28
cdr3_aa: CASSSFAGTGGNTIYF

j_call: TRBJ2-7
v_call: TRBV19
cdr3_aa: CASSIDRGTAGEQYF

j_call: TRBJ1-1
v_call: TRBV7-2
cdr3_aa: CASSSIGDYRTEAFF

j_call: TRBJ2-3
v_call: TRBV15
cdr3_aa: CATSRDWQRIWGTDTQYF

j_call: TRBJ2-7
v_call: TRBV2
cdr3_aa: CASRTTDSYEQYF

j_call: TRBJ2-5
v_call: TRBV12-5
cdr3_aa: CASGLTGGEETQYF

j_call: TRBJ1-4
v_call: TRBV2
cdr3_aa: CASRRDTATNEKLFF

j_call: TRBJ1-6
v_call: TRBV25-1
cdr3_aa: CASRGGLSYNSPLHF

j_call: TRBJ2-5
v_call: TRBV5-1
cdr3_aa: CASSLAASGVQETQYF

j_call: TRBJ2-7
v_call: TRBV11-2
cdr3_aa: CASSLAIQGYEQYF